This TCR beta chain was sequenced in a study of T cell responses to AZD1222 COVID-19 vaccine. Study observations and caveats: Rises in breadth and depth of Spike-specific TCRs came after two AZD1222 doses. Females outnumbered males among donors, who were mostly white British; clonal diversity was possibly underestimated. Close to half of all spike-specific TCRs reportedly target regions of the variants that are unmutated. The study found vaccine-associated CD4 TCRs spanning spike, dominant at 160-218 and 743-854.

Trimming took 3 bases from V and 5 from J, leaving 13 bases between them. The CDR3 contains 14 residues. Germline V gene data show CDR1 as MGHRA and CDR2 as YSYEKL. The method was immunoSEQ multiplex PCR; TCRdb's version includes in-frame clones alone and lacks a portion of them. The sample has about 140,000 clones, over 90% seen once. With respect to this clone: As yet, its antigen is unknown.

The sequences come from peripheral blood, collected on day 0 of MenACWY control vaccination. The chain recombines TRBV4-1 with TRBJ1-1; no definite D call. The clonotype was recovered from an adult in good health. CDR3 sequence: CASSHVSIGTEAFF. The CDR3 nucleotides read TGCGCCAGCAGCCATGTGTCAATCGGGACTGAAGCTTTCTTT.